Presented here are 2 T cell receptor beta chains from one specimen sequenced in a study of T cell changes during pregnancy in multiple sclerosis. Measured with immunoSEQ multiplex PCR; TCRdb has only the in-frame clones, and not every one. The sample includes 73,000 or so clones, around 90% of them seen just once. Specimen: peripheral blood, collected after pregnancy. These receptors were taken from a female donor in good health, enrolled as a control in a pregnancy study.

J is TRBJ2-2 and V is TRBV4-3, with D possibly being TRBD2 (5 bases). Trimming removed 4 bases from V and 5 bases from J, with 8 bases in between. The CDR3 has 13 residues. Germline V lookup: CDR1 LGHNA, CDR2 YSLEER. The CDR3 DNA follows: TGCGCCAGCAGCCCTGGAGGAACCGGGGAGCTGTTTTTT. It yields the protein CASSPGGTGELFF.

This chain links TRBV6-4 with TRBJ2-7; 7 nucleotides line up with TRBD2. After removal of 7 bases from V and 2 bases from J, the junction contained 14 bases not matched to a gene. The CDR3 totals 16 residues. CDR1 and CDR2 (germline): MRHNA, SNTAGT. In DNA form, the CDR3 reads TGTGCCAGCACCCACTGGGGTAGCGGGCCCCCCTACGAGCAGTACTTC. Protein sequence: CASTHWGSGPPYEQYF.